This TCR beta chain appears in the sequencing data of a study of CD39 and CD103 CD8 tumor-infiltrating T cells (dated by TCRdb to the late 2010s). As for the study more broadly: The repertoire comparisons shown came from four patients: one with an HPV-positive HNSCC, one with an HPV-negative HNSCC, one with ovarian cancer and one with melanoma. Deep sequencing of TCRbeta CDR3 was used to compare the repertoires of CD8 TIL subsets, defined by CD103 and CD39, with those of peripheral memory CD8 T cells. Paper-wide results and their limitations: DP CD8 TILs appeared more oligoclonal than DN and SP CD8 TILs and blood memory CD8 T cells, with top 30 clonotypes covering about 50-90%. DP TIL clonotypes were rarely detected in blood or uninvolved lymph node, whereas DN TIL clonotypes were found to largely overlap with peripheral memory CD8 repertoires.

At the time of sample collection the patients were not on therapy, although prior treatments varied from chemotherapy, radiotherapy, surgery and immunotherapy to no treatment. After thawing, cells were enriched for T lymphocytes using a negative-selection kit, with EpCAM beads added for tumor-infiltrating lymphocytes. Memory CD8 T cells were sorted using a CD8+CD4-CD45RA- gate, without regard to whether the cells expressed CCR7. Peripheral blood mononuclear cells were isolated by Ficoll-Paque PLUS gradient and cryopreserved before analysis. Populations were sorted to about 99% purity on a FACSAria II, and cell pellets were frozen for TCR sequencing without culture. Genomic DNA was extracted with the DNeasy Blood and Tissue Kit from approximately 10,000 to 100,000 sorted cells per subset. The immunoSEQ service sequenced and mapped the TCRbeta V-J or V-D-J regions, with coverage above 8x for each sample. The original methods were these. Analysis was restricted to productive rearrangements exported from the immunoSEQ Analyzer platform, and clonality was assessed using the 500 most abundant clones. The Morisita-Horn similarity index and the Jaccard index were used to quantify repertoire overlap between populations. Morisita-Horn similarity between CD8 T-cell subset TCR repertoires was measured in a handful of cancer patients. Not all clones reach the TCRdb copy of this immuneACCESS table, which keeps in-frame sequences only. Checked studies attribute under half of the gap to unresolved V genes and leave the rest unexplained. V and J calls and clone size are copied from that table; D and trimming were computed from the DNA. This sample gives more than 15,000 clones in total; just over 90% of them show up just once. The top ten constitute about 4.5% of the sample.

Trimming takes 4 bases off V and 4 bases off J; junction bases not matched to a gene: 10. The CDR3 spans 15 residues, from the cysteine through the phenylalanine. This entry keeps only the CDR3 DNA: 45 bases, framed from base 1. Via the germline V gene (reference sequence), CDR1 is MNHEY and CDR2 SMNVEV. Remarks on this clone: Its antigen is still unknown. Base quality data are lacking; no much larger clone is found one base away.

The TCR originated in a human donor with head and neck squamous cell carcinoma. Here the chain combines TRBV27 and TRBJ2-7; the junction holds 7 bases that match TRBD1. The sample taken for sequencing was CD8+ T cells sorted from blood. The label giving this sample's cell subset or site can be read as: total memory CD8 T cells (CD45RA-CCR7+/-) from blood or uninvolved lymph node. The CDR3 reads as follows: CASSYSTGKVYEQYF. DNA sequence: TGTGCCAGCAGTTACTCGACAGGGAAGGTGTACGAGCAGTACTTC.